Sequencing of this TCR beta chain was carried out in a study of cytomegalovirus exposure and HLA in healthy donors (dated by TCRdb to the late 2010s). Broadly, across the study: An earlier analysis of some 500 of the donors reported 250 to 300 Gb of sequence data and 117 million unique TCR beta sequences from around 200 million T cells. Among about 390 genotyped donors of the cohort, an average of 235,054 unique TCR beta nucleotide sequences were sequenced per donor, around a sixth of them non-productive. Typing coverage varied by locus: 629-630 donors for A, B, C, DRB1 and DQB1; approximately 560 for DQA1; 606 for DPA1; more than 450 for DPB1. Roughly five DR-DQ haplotypes were treated as single units for association and clustering because of strong linkage in the cohort. To decide whether each TCR beta V gene segment behaved as functional or pseudogenic, an earlier analysis of some 600 of the donors relied on high-throughput TCR beta sequencing. Donor age, sex, ethnicity and CMV serostatus were collected together with the repertoire data. High-throughput TCR immunosequencing, statistical association of individual TCRs with disease status, and machine learning were combined to predict cytomegalovirus infection status. All discovery cohort repertoires had been generated on a single sequencing platform. The T cell repertoires of 550 to 850 subjects were profiled by immunosequencing and related to cytomegalovirus serostatus. An early release covering around 630 HLA-typed donors comprised approximately 300 gigabases of sequencing data and tens of millions of unique TCR sequences. Rather than drawing on any new phenotypic data, the later analysis identified candidate immune exposures from TCR beta sequences and the way those sequences occurred across donors. Along with the roughly 670-subject first cohort, a separate validation cohort of around 120 different subjects was used. The study aimed to test whether cataloging public T cell receptors could reveal signatures of past pathogen exposure. A later genetic analysis took genome-wide SNP genotypes for about 55% of the roughly 670 donors and used that subset as a discovery cohort. To study patterns of TCR occurrence, a later analysis re-analyzed previously published TCR beta repertoires from several hundred donors and added high-resolution HLA genotyping. HLA typing covered class I and class II loci at four-digit resolution. Of the roughly 400 genotyped donors, 75% to 85% were placed in the genetic ancestry cluster associated with self-reported Caucasian donors. Results and caveats for the whole study, not just this receptor: In a later analysis, TCR association rates were found to vary across HLA loci, with the most associated TCRs seen for DRB1 alleles and the fewest for HLA-C alleles. In a later analysis, HLA-associated TCR beta chains showed more clonal expansion and lower generation probabilities than non-associated chains that were equally common. The study gave a list of more than 150 TCR beta chains associated with cytomegalovirus. In an earlier analysis of approximately 600 of the donors, most TCR beta V segments were observed in productive rearrangements about 90% or about 30% of the time, broadly matching IMGT annotations. Strong co-occurrence of HLA alleles, especially DR and DQ, made assigning TCR associations to individual alleles difficult. The 87-base-pair reads could not distinguish some IMGT-functional V segments, including TRBV6-2 and TRBV6-3, so those segments were excluded. Roughly uniform sequencing depth across donors was assumed in presence/absence analyses, although this assumption may not hold. The earlier analysis of around 600 of the donors excluded roughly 17 rarely observed V segments, including chromosome 9 orphons, because counts were too low. The classifier was reported to diagnose cytomegalovirus status with high specificity and sensitivity in both the original and validation cohorts. Because HLA typing was unavailable for some donors at each locus, only the typed subset was used in association tests. A further reported finding was that TCR beta sequences accurately predicted the HLA-A and HLA-B alleles for most subjects in the first cohort. A later genetic analysis associated a missense DCLRE1C variant with V-gene and J-gene trimming of TCR beta chains, and an independent cohort replicated the association. A later analysis associated 16,951 TCR beta sequences with specific HLA alleles at a false discovery rate of 0.05. For the cohort, immune exposure information was limited to CMV serostatus. Correlated functional status among segregating V segments might be attributable to linkage disequilibrium, but an unknown experimental factor could not be ruled out. A later analysis reported that several top co-occurrence clusters appeared linked to parvovirus B19, influenza, CMV and Epstein-Barr virus. According to a later genetic analysis, donors in an Asian-associated ancestry cluster had fewer N-insertions in productive TCRs than the approximately 700-donor mean. The authors suggested that the approach could potentially be extended to other disease states and immunological phenotypes. In a later analysis, most CMV-associated TCR beta chains were found to appear HLA-restricted, with HLA associations seemingly driven largely by CMV exposure. Most TCR sequences were observed very rarely across donors, whereas some public TCRs were present in many individuals. A cluster of highly shared sequence variants was judged likely to be a technical artifact of the sequencing pipeline. Only TCR beta chains were sequenced in this cohort, and the absence of alpha or paired-chain data limited detectable features. In vitro tests confirmed that a few of the cytomegalovirus-associated TCR beta chains recognize cytomegalovirus antigens.

The library was made by the immunoSEQ multiplex PCR assay. The multiplex PCR relied on a mix of 60 forward primers for TCR Vbeta segments and 13 reverse primers for TCR Jbeta segments. A multiplex PCR assay on genomic DNA amplified the CDR3 region of rearranged TCR beta genes. Amplified TCR beta libraries were sequenced as 87-base-pair reads on the Illumina HiSeq System. From the authors' description of their analysis: A later analysis tallied 70 million to 100 million unique TCR beta chains across the 700 or so repertoires, and some 12 million of those chains were shared by two or more donors. To remove PCR and sequencing errors, raw reads were error-corrected and collapsed into unique sequences using a nearest-neighbor algorithm that merged closely related sequences. Alignment of CDR3 sequences to IMGT reference sequences was used to assign V, D and J gene segments. For a sequence to be retained, a match of at least six nucleotides to both a V gene segment and a J gene segment was required. A rearrangement was called productive if the CDR3 had no stop codons and remained in frame with V and J, and every other rearrangement was called non-productive. Following IMGT convention, CDR3 was defined as the stretch from the second conserved V-encoded cysteine to the conserved J-encoded phenylalanine. The earlier analysis of about 610 of the donors excluded sequences that lacked an unambiguous match to a single V gene segment. An earlier analysis of fewer than 650 of the donors classified V segments as functional when productive rearrangements were above 56.7% and as segregating when the standard deviation between donors was above 5%. A statistical classification framework was developed to diagnose cytomegalovirus status using the catalog of TCR beta chain sequences. In a later analysis, TCR nucleotide sequences were compared against IMGT/GENE-DB human TR gene sequences so that V and J genes could be assigned. A later analysis assigned CDR3 sequences and most-parsimonious VDJ recombination scenarios with the TCRdist pipeline. In a later analysis, each TCR beta chain was defined by its CDR3 amino acid sequence together with its V-gene family, and reads lacking a unique V-gene family were excluded. As a way to deal with suspected cross-contamination and a sequencing artifact, a later analysis dropped roughly 620 nucleotide sequences that were highly shared and had low generation probability. A later analysis calculated a clonal expansion index for each public chain from normalized within-repertoire ranks of inferred template counts. In a later analysis, generation probabilities were computed with a VDJ recombination model fitted to out-of-frame rearrangements, and the resulting probabilities were checked against IGoR. Hypergeometric tests were used in a later analysis to score TCR-TCR, TCR-HLA and TCR-CMV co-occurrence, with a repertoire-size bias correction applied to the TCR pairs. False discovery rates were estimated in a later analysis by permuting HLA or CMV assignments 20 times. A later analysis grouped co-occurring TCRs with DBSCAN, adding TCRdist sequence similarity when clustering within HLA-allele-positive subsets. Repertoires with fewer than 30,000 or more than 120,000 public chains, plus five repertoires with anomalous nucleotide sharing, were excluded from co-occurrence clustering. TCRdb limited this immuneACCESS table to in-frame rearrangements with V and J called. A share of clones is missing; checked studies link under half to unresolved V genes, and the rest is unexplained. The V and J calls and the clone size are those of that table, but D and trimming were determined from the DNA. For this sample the table gives about 76,000 clones, of which more than 55% were detected only once. The ten largest clonotypes hold 4% to 5% of the sample.

As regards this clone: Its antigen is unknown. Base qualities were left out, and no much larger clone turns up one base away.

In total, about 650 healthy bone marrow donors made up the cohort. Cohort members were all nominally healthy when sampled, although unrecorded immune exposures were likely present. The donor tested CMV seropositive, placing the donor among the 290 or so seropositive members of the cohort. A peripheral blood sample was provided by each donor, and peripheral blood mononuclear cells were used for TCR beta sequencing. Genomic DNA was extracted from the blood cell samples with the Qiagen DNeasy Blood Extraction Kit. CDR1 and CDR2, per the germline V gene, are SGHDN and FVKESK. From V the trimming removes 4 bases and from J it removes 0 bases, while the gene matches leave 14 bases of the junction unaccounted for. Inclusive of the bounding cysteine and phenylalanine, the CDR3 is 19 residues long. Kept here is only the CDR3 DNA, which spans 57 bases and is read in frame from base 1.

The rearrangement combines TRBV14 with TRBJ2-2; TRBD1 agrees with 7 junctional bases. Sequencing was done on a sample of PBMCs. This TCR came from a man in his sixties in good health and CMV-seropositive. The CDR3: CASSPFDRVALANTGELFF. The sequenced DNA is TGTGCCAGCAGCCCTTTTGACAGGGTAGCCCTCGCGAACACCGGGGAGCTGTTTTTT.